Given below is one TCR beta chain in context. The CDR3 extends over 15 amino acids. CDR1 KGHSH and CDR2 LQKENI come from the germline V gene. V was pared by 5 bases and J by 5 bases, with 19 bases between. The data are from a study of OX40 agonist ivuxolimab in advanced cancers. Some clones are missing from TCRdb's copy, which holds only in-frame ones; the method was immunoSEQ multiplex PCR. This table has 70,000 to 95,000 clones, about 90% appearing once. The TCR sequence derives from an adult with an advanced solid tumor such as melanoma, head and neck, liver or kidney cancer. The sample was CD4+ or CD8+ T cells sorted from blood, taken in a trial of the OX40 agonist ivuxolimab. This chain joins TRBV18 and TRBJ2-7; D might be TRBD1 or TRBD2, each matching 6 bases. DNA for the CDR3: TGTGCCAGCTCAGGGGGACGCATGGGGGGCGACGAGCAGTACTTC. Its protein product is CASSGGRMGGDEQYF.